Listed here are 28 T cell receptor beta chains from one sample, sequenced in a study of control samples from healthy donors and cancer patients. The method was immunoSEQ multiplex PCR; TCRdb's version includes in-frame clones alone and lacks a portion of them. The table has 30,000 or so clones, nearly 90% seen once. The source material was formalin-fixed, paraffin-embedded tissue. Receptors originate from a female donor with melanoma.

V gene TRBV9 combines with J gene TRBJ1-3, with D perhaps TRBD1 (5 bases). Germline lookup yields CDR1 SGDLS and CDR2 YYNGEE. This CDR3 has 16 amino acids. V was pared by 0 bases and J by 2 bases, with 12 bases between. CDR3 loop: CASSVGDGGTGNTIYF. CDR3 in DNA: TGTGCCAGCAGCGTAGGGGATGGGGGAACTGGAAACACCATATATTTT. Using reference TRBV9 and TRBJ1-3 for the parts outside the CDR3, the full variable domain is DSGVTQTPKHLITATGQRVTLRCSPRSGDLSVYWYQQSLDQGLQFLIQYYNGEERAKGNILERFSAQQFPDLHSELNLSSLELGDSALYFCASSVGDGGTGNTIYFGEGSWLTVV.

The chain has TRBV29-1 and TRBJ2-2; D unresolved. This CDR3 contains 12 residues. Germline values: CDR1 SQVTM, CDR2 ANQGSEA. V was trimmed by 4 bases and J by 1 base, leaving 4 bases between them. CDR3 coding DNA: TGCAGCGTTGGAAGGAACACCGGGGAGCTGTTTTTT. Its protein is CSVGRNTGELFF.

The gene calls are TRBV7-2 and TRBJ2-7; possibly TRBD2 for D (6 bases). CDR3 length: 15 residues. V lost 5 bases and J lost 3, with 17 bases in between. CDR1 is SGHTA and CDR2 is FQGNSA in the germline V gene. The CDR3 DNA sequence: TGTGCCAGCAGCACCCAAATAGCGGCGGACTACGAGCAGTACTTC. This gives the protein CASSTQIAADYEQYF.

The rearrangement links TRBV5-6 to TRBJ1-1; D call uncertain. CDR1 and CDR2 from the germline V gene are SGHDT and YYEEEE. CDR3 length: 17 residues. The V and J ends lost 3 bases and 0 bases respectively, with 18 bases between them. CDR3: CASSYAGRDLMNTEAFF. The CDR3 DNA reads TGTGCCAGCAGCTACGCCGGGAGGGATTTAATGAACACTGAAGCTTTCTTT.

Only one count was recorded for this clone. The chain uses TRBV4-1 and TRBJ1-2; D is ambiguous. Trimming removed 0 bases at V and 4 bases at J, with 9 bases between. The CDR3 length is 14 residues. The germline V gene encodes CDR1 MGHRA and CDR2 YSYEKL. CDR3: CASSQDNTAYGYTF. CDR3 coding DNA: TGCGCCAGCAGCCAAGATAACACGGCCTATGGCTACACCTTC.

This clone has just one count. This rearrangement joins TRBV19 to TRBJ2-3; D might be TRBD2 (6 bases). V dropped 1 base and J dropped 4 bases, with 12 bases sitting between them. CDR3 length: 15 amino acids. The germline V gene encodes CDR1 LNHDA and CDR2 SQIVND (reference sequence). In nucleotides, the CDR3 is TGTGCCAGTAGTATAGCGGGAGTAGGCGCAGATACGCAGTATTTT. Its translation: CASSIAGVGADTQYF.

The rearrangement links TRBV30 to TRBJ1-4, with D possibly TRBD1 on 5 matching bases. Germline lookup yields CDR1 GTSNPN and CDR2 SVGIG (reference sequence). V gave up 1 base and J gave up 8 bases, with 14 bases separating them. CDR3 length: 14 residues. CDR3 residues: CAWSDRREGEKLFF. CDR3 DNA: TGTGCCTGGAGTGACAGGAGGGAAGGAGAAAAACTGTTTTTT.

This clone was counted between two and nine times. J is TRBJ1-5 and V is TRBV3-1 (or the pseudogene TRBV3-2); weak D call: TRBD1 (5 bases). V lost 5 bases and J 0 bases, leaving 11 bases between the germline ends. Per the germline V gene, CDR1 is LGHDT and CDR2 is YNNKEL (reference sequence). The CDR3 loop spans 15 amino acids. The CDR3 spells CASSDDSYSNQPQHF. In nucleotides, the CDR3 is TGTGCCAGCAGCGATGACAGTTATAGCAATCAGCCCCAGCATTTT.

The chain has TRBV19 and TRBJ2-2; the D call may be TRBD1 or TRBD2 (6 bases each). The CDR3 has 15 residues. Germline assignment: CDR1 LNHDA and CDR2 SQIVND (reference sequence). V lost 1 base to trimming and J lost 3 bases, with 9 bases between them. The CDR3 region is CASSIVGGHTGELFF. As DNA, the CDR3 is TGTGCCAGTAGTATAGTTGGGGGGCACACCGGGGAGCTGTTTTTT.

This chain links TRBV4-1 with TRBJ1-2, with D perhaps matching TRBD1 (5 bases). CDR1 and CDR2 (germline): MGHRA, YSYEKL. The V and J ends lost 3 bases and 8 bases respectively, with 22 bases between them. The CDR3 covers 16 residues. The CDR3 region is CASSHLTRGFGDGYTF. The CDR3, as DNA: TGCGCCAGCAGCCATCTTACGAGAGGCTTCGGGGACGGCTACACCTTC.

This clone was counted a single time. The chain links TRBV5-1 to TRBJ2-1; 10 bases fit TRBD2. Germline V gene sequence: CDR1 SGHRS, CDR2 YFSETQ. This CDR3 is built from 15 residues. The ends lost 0 bases at V and 8 bases at J; junction bases unmatched: 5. CDR3 region: CASSLESLAGDEQFF. The DNA for the CDR3 is TGCGCCAGCAGCTTGGAGTCGCTAGCGGGAGATGAGCAGTTCTTC.

The V gene is TRBV7-8, the J gene TRBJ2-7; no definite D call. The CDR3 spans 14 residues. V lost 5 bases and J lost 2, with 13 bases in between. Per germline, CDR1 SGHVS and CDR2 FQNEAQ. The CDR3 is CASSIRTATYEQYF. The CDR3 coding sequence is TGTGCCAGCAGCATTAGGACGGCTACCTACGAGCAGTACTTC.

The chain joins TRBV6-1 to TRBJ2-7, with D unclear. This CDR3 is 13 amino acids long. Germline V gene sequence: CDR1 MNHNS, CDR2 SASEGT. The V gene lost 1 base and the J gene lost 6 bases, with 10 bases spanning the gap. CDR3 in amino acids: CASSEVPSIEQYF. CDR3 nucleotides: TGTGCCAGCAGTGAAGTTCCAAGCATCGAGCAGTACTTC.

This clone appeared once. As DNA, the CDR3 is TGTGCCAGCAGCTCCAAACCTAATTCACCCCTCCACTTT. This encodes CASSSKPNSPLHF. This chain connects TRBV7-3 to TRBJ1-6, with unresolved D. Deletions cut 4 bases from V and 6 bases from J, with 7 bases between. The CDR3 contains 13 residues. The germline V gene has CDR1 SGHTA and CDR2 FQGTGA.

The J gene is TRBJ1-2, the V gene TRBV5-6; 11 bases fit TRBD1. V shed 0 bases, J shed 0 bases, and the junction held 4 bases outside the gene matches. Germline values: CDR1 SGHDT, CDR2 YYEEEE. This CDR3 has 17 residues. The CDR3 DNA follows: TGTGCCAGCAGCTTGGGGACAGGGGGCTCCACTAACTATGGCTACACCTTC. It yields the protein CASSLGTGGSTNYGYTF.

Of note for this clone: The junction shows a germline mismatch at one end, possibly a read error. The gene calls are TRBV25-1 and TRBJ1-2, with a weak D call TRBD1 (5 bases). Germline V CDR1 and CDR2: MGHDK, SYGVNS. The CDR3 length is 11 residues. The CDR3 bases are TGTGCCAGCAGTGAGGGAGCCTGGACAAGCTTC. This sequence encodes CASSEGAWTSF.

V is TRBV19 and J is TRBJ1-1; tentative D call: TRBD1 (5 bases). CDR3 size: 15 residues. CDR1 is LNHDA, CDR2 SQIVND, per germline (reference sequence). The ends were cut back, 7 bases at V and 3 bases at J, with 18 bases in the middle. CDR3 DNA: TGTGCCAGTAAAACCGCACCGGGACGAGACACTGAAGCTTTCTTT. It is translated as CASKTAPGRDTEAFF.

V is TRBV27 and J is TRBJ2-7, with D possibly being TRBD1 or TRBD2 (7 bases each). The CDR3 spans 14 residues. Trimming took 7 bases from V and 0 from J, leaving 13 bases between them. Germline CDR1 reads MNHEY; CDR2 reads SMNVEV (reference sequence). This CDR3 is CASIRGGSSYEQYF. In DNA, the CDR3 is TGTGCCAGCATCAGGGGGGGCAGCTCCTACGAGCAGTACTTC.

The sample holds one count of this clone. The CDR3 here is CASSLGRPDRGNTIYF. The CDR3, as DNA: TGCGCCAGCAGCTTGGGACGTCCGGATCGGGGAAACACCATATATTTT. V gene TRBV5-1 combines with J gene TRBJ1-3; the D is unclear. Germline V gene sequence: CDR1 SGHRS, CDR2 YFSETQ. Trimming shortened V by 0 bases and J by 4 bases, and 14 bases separated the two germline ends. The CDR3 has 16 amino acids.

The chain joins TRBV6-2 or TRBV6-3 to TRBJ2-2; D is unresolved. CDR1 and CDR2 from the germline V gene are MNHEY and SVGEGT. The CDR3 length is 15 residues. V lost 5 bases and J 2 bases, leaving 12 bases between the germline ends. Here the CDR3 reads CASSDTTVNTGELFF. The CDR3 nucleotides are TGTGCCAGCAGTGACACGACTGTTAACACCGGGGAGCTGTTTTTT.

The chain carries TRBV30 and TRBJ2-5; a weak D match, TRBD2 (5 bases). Per germline, CDR1 GTSNPN and CDR2 SVGIG (reference sequence). Trimming removed 2 bases at V and 4 bases at J, with 17 bases between. CDR3 length equals 15 residues. The CDR3 DNA sequence: TGTGCCTGGAGTCCTCGAGGGCCAATGCGAGAGACCCAGTACTTC. Its translation: CAWSPRGPMRETQYF.

The V gene is TRBV18, the J gene TRBJ1-5; D perhaps matches TRBD1 (5 bases). The CDR3 covers 15 residues. The V end lost 5 bases, the J end lost 6 bases, and 17 bases lay between the germline ends. Germline V gene sequence: CDR1 KGHSH, CDR2 LQKENI. The CDR3 sequence is CASSSRDGLIQPQHF. The CDR3 nucleotides are TGTGCCAGCTCATCCCGGGACGGTTTGATTCAGCCCCAGCATTTT.

In nucleotides, the CDR3 is TGTGCCAGCGGACAGGTAGCGGGGACTGAAGCTTTCTTT. Protein sequence: CASGQVAGTEAFF. The gene calls are TRBV12-3 or TRBV12-4 and TRBJ1-1, with TRBD1 identical over 7 bases. The ends lost 8 bases at V and 5 bases at J; junction bases unmatched: 8. This CDR3 comprises 13 residues.

V usage is TRBV6-5 and J usage is TRBJ2-5; 7 nucleotides line up with TRBD1. The CDR3 spans 14 residues. Germline V gene sequence: CDR1 MNHEY, CDR2 SVGAGI. J lost 2 bases, V lost 11 bases, and 11 bases had no gene match. CDR3 sequence: CAALEQGLQETQYF. The CDR3 DNA sequence: TGTGCCGCCCTAGAACAGGGGCTTCAAGAGACCCAGTACTTC.

V and J are TRBV7-6 and TRBJ2-3, with D hard to call. CDR1 is SGHVS, CDR2 FNYEAQ, per germline. The V and J ends lost 5 bases and 6 bases respectively, with 12 bases between them. The CDR3 is made up of 13 amino acids. This CDR3 is CASSLSTSDTQYF. The CDR3 region has the DNA TGTGCCAGCAGCCTAAGTACAAGTGATACGCAGTATTTT.

The chain links TRBV4-3 to TRBJ1-5; D call uncertain. Trimming removed 0 bases at V and 2 bases at J, with 8 bases between. The CDR3 has 15 amino acids. CDR1 LGHNA and CDR2 YSLEER come from the germline V gene. The CDR3 is CASSQEPGGNQPQHF. CDR3 coding DNA: TGCGCCAGCAGCCAAGAACCGGGAGGCAATCAGCCCCAGCATTTT.

The chain recombines TRBV6-5 with TRBJ2-7, with D uncertain. V was cut by 4 bases and J by 5 bases, with 6 bases left in between. The CDR3 totals 11 residues. CDR1 is MNHEY and CDR2 is SVGAGI in the germline V gene. This CDR3 reads CASSSIDEQYF. DNA of the CDR3: TGTGCCAGCAGTTCTATAGACGAGCAGTACTTC.

The chain recombines TRBV5-1 with TRBJ2-1; D is ambiguous. Germline-derived CDR1 and CDR2 are SGHRS and YFSETQ. The CDR3 has 15 residues. V was clipped by 0 bases and J by 5 bases, with 12 bases between them. CDR3 sequence reads: CASSLASTLNNEQFF. The CDR3, as DNA: TGCGCCAGCAGCTTGGCGTCTACACTCAACAATGAGCAGTTCTTC.